These 24 T cell receptor beta chains share one sample of origin, sequenced in a study of T cell responses to AZD1222 COVID-19 vaccine. This table comes from immunoSEQ multiplex PCR, and its TCRdb copy is limited to in-frame clones, with some not included. The table has roughly 120,000 clones, around nine tenths seen once. Sample: peripheral blood, taken 28 days after the second dose of the MenACWY control vaccine. The receptors come from an adult who received the MenACWY meningococcal vaccine as a control.

V and J are TRBV6-1 and TRBJ1-1, with D perhaps matching TRBD1 (6 bases). In germline, CDR1 is MNHNS, CDR2 SASEGT. This CDR3 is 15 amino acids long. V was trimmed by 2 bases and J by 1 base, leaving 11 bases between them. The CDR3 protein is CASSESDRKNTEAFF. CDR3 coding DNA: TGTGCCAGCAGTGAATCGGACAGAAAGAACACTGAAGCTTTCTTT.

The genes are TRBV11-2 and TRBJ2-1, with D perhaps TRBD2 (6 bases). The CDR3 has 16 amino acids. The V and J ends lost 2 bases and 2 bases respectively, with 13 bases between them. Germline lookup yields CDR1 SGHAT and CDR2 FQNNGV. DNA of the CDR3: TGTGCCAGCAGCTTACTGCGGGGCCGAACCTACAATGAGCAGTTCTTC. Its translation: CASSLLRGRTYNEQFF.

The chain links TRBV11-2 to TRBJ2-5; no reliable D call. V gave up 2 bases and J gave up 4 bases, with 2 bases separating them. Germline lookup yields CDR1 SGHAT and CDR2 FQNNGV. The CDR3 runs 11 residues. The CDR3 is CASSLRETQYF. As DNA, the CDR3 is TGTGCCAGCAGCTTACGAGAGACCCAGTACTTC.

The chain couples TRBV24-1 to TRBJ2-2; D possibly uses TRBD1 or TRBD2 (5 bases each). Germline CDR1 KGHDR, CDR2 SFDVKD. Trimming cost V 5 bases and J 6 bases, with 12 bases left between them. This CDR3 region has 14 residues. CDR3 bases: TGTGCCACCAGTGGTACCGGGGCACCCGGGGAGCTGTTTTTT. It codes for CATSGTGAPGELFF.

The chain joins TRBV12-3 or TRBV12-4 to TRBJ1-6; D is ambiguous. Trimming cost V 2 bases and J 8 bases, with 7 bases left between them. The CDR3 runs to 13 residues. Here the CDR3 DNA reads TGTGCCAGCAGTTTACGGCTACATTCACCCCTCCACTTT. Residues: CASSLRLHSPLHF.

The V and J genes are TRBV5-1 and TRBJ1-2; TRBD1 agrees at 9 bases. The junction had 6 bases not matched to a gene; V was cut back by 3 bases and J by 3 bases. Germline CDR1 SGHRS, CDR2 YFSETQ. The CDR3 totals 15 residues. This CDR3 reads CASSYGTGRYYGYTF. The CDR3 region has the DNA TGCGCCAGCAGCTATGGGACAGGGAGGTACTATGGCTACACCTTC.

The rearrangement links TRBV3-1 (or the pseudogene TRBV3-2) to TRBJ1-3; TRBD1 is a possible D gene (6 bases). The CDR3 runs 16 residues. Germline lookup yields CDR1 LGHDT and CDR2 YNNKEL (reference sequence). Between the trimmed V and J ends, which lost 0 bases and 3 bases, there was a span of 12 bases. The CDR3 reads CASSQDAQGHGNTIYF. The CDR3 DNA reads TGTGCCAGCAGCCAAGACGCGCAGGGGCATGGAAACACCATATATTTT.

V gene TRBV27 combines with J gene TRBJ1-1; D not resolved. From germline, CDR1 is MNHEY and CDR2 SMNVEV (reference sequence). Trimming pared 5 bases from V and 1 base from J, leaving 8 bases between. The CDR3 runs to 13 residues. CDR3 region: CASSVDWNTEAFF. The CDR3 DNA reads TGTGCCAGCAGTGTTGATTGGAACACTGAAGCTTTCTTT.

The gene calls are TRBV7-6 and TRBJ1-3, with D possibly being TRBD1 (5 bases). CDR3 length: 18 amino acids. Per germline, CDR1 SGHVS and CDR2 FNYEAQ. Deletions cut 5 bases from V and 0 bases from J, with 20 bases between. The CDR3 reads CASSLSRDLRSSGNTIYF. CDR3 nucleotides: TGTGCCAGCAGCCTATCACGGGACTTACGGAGCTCTGGAAACACCATATATTTT.

The V gene is TRBV7-2, the J gene TRBJ2-1; the D is unclear. Germline assignment: CDR1 SGHTA and CDR2 FQGNSA. V was trimmed by 0 bases and J by 9 bases, leaving 3 bases between them. The CDR3 loop spans 11 amino acids. CDR3 DNA: TGTGCCAGCAGCTTAGCCAGTGAGCAGTTCTTC. Translating it yields CASSLASEQFF. Combining the CDR3 with reference TRBV7-2 and TRBJ2-1 gives the whole variable domain GAGVSQSPSNKVTEKGKDVELRCDPISGHTALYWYRQSLGQGLEFLIYFQGNSAPDKSGLPSDRFSAERTGGSVSTLTIQRTQQEDSAVYLCASSLASEQFFGPGTRLTVL.

This rearrangement joins TRBV19 to TRBJ2-3; 7 positions match TRBD1. Trimming at V came to 3 bases and at J to 3 bases, leaving 3 bases not matched to a gene. This CDR3 is built from 14 residues. Germline CDR1 is LNHDA and CDR2 is SQIVND (reference sequence). CDR3 sequence: CASSIDRETDTQYF. DNA of the CDR3: TGTGCCAGTAGTATCGACAGGGAGACAGATACGCAGTATTTT.

This clone has more than one count but fewer than ten. The rearrangement uses TRBV27 and TRBJ1-6, with 11 bases matching TRBD1. Germline V CDR1 and CDR2: MNHEY, SMNVEV (reference sequence). The CDR3 runs 15 residues. The V gene end was trimmed by 2 bases and the J gene end by 9 bases; junction bases not matched to a gene: 3. CDR3 amino acids: CASSLDGTGGSPLHF. CDR3 nucleotide sequence: TGTGCCAGCAGTTTAGACGGGACAGGGGGTTCACCCCTCCACTTT.

There are a few counts of this clone. The CDR3 is CASSQKLTDGGETQYF. CDR3 nucleotides: TGTGCCAGCAGCCAAAAATTGACAGACGGGGGGGAGACCCAGTACTTC. The chain uses TRBV4-2 and TRBJ2-5, with 7 bases identical to TRBD2. Germline trimming cut 2 bases from V and 5 bases from J; bases unmatched to any gene: 11. CDR3 size: 16 residues. Germline-derived CDR1 and CDR2 are LGHNA and YNFKEQ.

Details on this clone: This sample also contains other DNA sequences that code for the same CDR3. The V and J genes are TRBV18 and TRBJ1-5; 7 positions agree with TRBD1. Germline V lookup: CDR1 KGHSH, CDR2 LQKENI. The CDR3 sequence is 15 residues long. Trimming at V came to 2 bases and at J to 0 bases, leaving 1 base not matched to a gene. CDR3 protein: CASSPGTDSNQPQHF. In DNA form, the CDR3 reads TGTGCCAGCTCACCAGGGACAGATAGCAATCAGCCCCAGCATTTT.

Remarks on this clone: At one of its ends the junction is not consistent with the germline gene, which may arise from a read error. This chain connects TRBV6-2 or TRBV6-3 to TRBJ2-3, with 7 bases lining up with TRBD1. There are 15 residues in the CDR3. Germline CDR1 MNHEY, CDR2 SVGEGT. CDR3 region: CASSYGDSVTDTQCF. CDR3 nucleotides: TGTGCCAGCAGTTACGGGGACAGCGTCACAGATACGCAGTGTTTT.

The chain joins TRBV28 to TRBJ2-2; a weak D match, TRBD2 (6 bases). Germline V gene sequence: CDR1 MDHEN, CDR2 SYDVKM. Trimming pared 2 bases from V and 1 base from J, leaving 14 bases between. The CDR3 has 17 residues. CDR3 region: CASSLVRLDGNTGELFF. The CDR3, as DNA: TGTGCCAGCAGTTTAGTAAGACTAGATGGGAACACCGGGGAGCTGTTTTTT.

The chain has TRBV7-9 and TRBJ2-3, with 8 bases identical to TRBD2. J was trimmed by 4 bases and V by 0 bases; bases with no gene match: 6. Germline lookup yields CDR1 SEHNR and CDR2 FQNEAQ (reference sequence). CDR3 size: 16 residues. This chain's CDR3 is CASSLARRGVADTQYF. CDR3 DNA sequence: TGTGCCAGCAGCTTAGCGCGGCGGGGGGTCGCAGATACGCAGTATTTT.

The rearrangement links TRBV6-2 or TRBV6-3 to TRBJ1-1; the match to TRBD1 covers 7 bases. J gave up 1 base and V 2 bases, and 13 bases lay outside the gene matches. This CDR3 is 18 amino acids long. In germline, CDR1 is MNHEY, CDR2 SVGEGT. CDR3 sequence reads: CASSYDPREGARNTEAFF. As DNA, the CDR3 is TGTGCCAGCAGTTACGACCCACGGGAGGGGGCCAGGAACACTGAAGCTTTCTTT.

In its sample, this clone was seen once. This chain's CDR3 is CASSLGTSGVETQYF. CDR3 nucleotide sequence: TGCGCCAGCAGCTTGGGGACTAGCGGAGTGGAGACCCAGTACTTC. The chain recombines TRBV5-1 with TRBJ2-5, with 10 nucleotides matching TRBD2. V gave up 0 bases and J gave up 5 bases; unmatched junction bases: 4. The germline V gene has CDR1 SGHRS and CDR2 YFSETQ. The CDR3 runs to 15 residues.

V is TRBV9 and J is TRBJ2-1; possibly TRBD1 or TRBD2 for D (5 bases each). Germline CDR1 SGDLS, CDR2 YYNGEE. V was clipped by 2 bases and J by 2 bases, with 11 bases between them. The CDR3 runs to 15 residues. In DNA form, the CDR3 reads TGTGCCAGCAGCGTCCCCGGGACCCCCTACAATGAGCAGTTCTTC. Protein: CASSVPGTPYNEQFF.

This chain joins TRBV29-1 and TRBJ2-7; the match to TRBD2 covers 10 bases. Losses at the gene ends were 5 bases for V and 4 bases for J; bases not matched to a gene: 5. Germline V gives CDR1 SQVTM, CDR2 ANQGSEA. The CDR3 is made up of 13 amino acids. The CDR3 sequence: CSVLAGVSYEQYF. The CDR3 DNA reads as TGCAGCGTTCTAGCGGGAGTGAGTTACGAGCAGTACTTC.

The V and J genes are TRBV2 and TRBJ2-7; 12 positions match TRBD2. Per germline, CDR1 SNHLY and CDR2 FYNNEI. The CDR3 runs to 14 residues. Unmatched junction bases numbered 2, after V lost 4 bases and J lost 4 bases. The CDR3 DNA sequence: TGTGCCAGCAGTGCTGGGACTAGCGGGTACGAGCAGTACTTC. It yields the protein CASSAGTSGYEQYF.

The chain combines TRBV20-1 with TRBJ2-3; D gene uncertain. Trimming pared 3 bases from V and 0 bases from J, leaving 10 bases between. The V gene's germline CDR1 is DFQATT and CDR2 SNEGSKA (reference sequence). The CDR3 totals 14 residues. The CDR3 DNA reads as TGCAGTGCTAGTTGGAGCTACAGCACAGATACGCAGTATTTT. The encoded protein is CSASWSYSTDTQYF.

The gene calls are TRBV18 and TRBJ1-4; 7 bases are shared with TRBD1. Germline V gene data show CDR1 as KGHSH and CDR2 as LQKENI. The CDR3 is 16 amino acids. The ends lost 6 bases at V and 2 bases at J; junction bases unmatched: 9. The CDR3 nucleotides are TGTGCCAGCTCTGTACAGGGGACTCTCACTAATGAAAAACTGTTTTTT. Protein sequence: CASSVQGTLTNEKLFF.